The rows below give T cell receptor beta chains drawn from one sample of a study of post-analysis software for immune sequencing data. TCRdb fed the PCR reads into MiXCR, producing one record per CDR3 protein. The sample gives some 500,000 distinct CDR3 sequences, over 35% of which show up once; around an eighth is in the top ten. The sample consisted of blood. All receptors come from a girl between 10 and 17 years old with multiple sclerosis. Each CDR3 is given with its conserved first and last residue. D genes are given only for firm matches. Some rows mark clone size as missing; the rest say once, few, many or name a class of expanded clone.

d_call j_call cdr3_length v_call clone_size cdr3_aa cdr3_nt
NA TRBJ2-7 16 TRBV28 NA CASSLGAGVITYEQYF TGTGCCAGCAGTTTAGGAGCCGGGGTAATAACCTACGAGCAGTACTTC
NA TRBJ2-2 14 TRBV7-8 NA CASSRDTDTGELFF TGTGCCAGCAGCCGTGACACCGACACCGGGGAGCTGTTTTTT
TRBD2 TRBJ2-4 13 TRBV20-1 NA CSARDPQAGGKYF TGCAGTGCTAGAGATCCCCAAGCGGGAGGGAAGTACTTC
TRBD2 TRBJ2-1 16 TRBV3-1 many CASSQEWREKDNEQFF TGTGCCAGCAGCCAAGAATGGCGGGAGAAGGACAATGAGCAGTTCTTC
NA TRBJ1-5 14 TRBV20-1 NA CSASDGSTNQPQHF TGCAGTGCTTCTGACGGGAGCACAAATCAGCCCCAGCATTTT
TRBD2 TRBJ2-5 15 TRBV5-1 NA CASSEGLAAKETQYF TGCGCCAGCAGCGAGGGACTAGCAGCCAAAGAGACCCAGTACTTC
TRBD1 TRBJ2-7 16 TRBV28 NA CASYPSFGTGGYEQYF TGTGCCAGCTATCCCTCCTTCGGGACAGGGGGCTACGAGCAGTACTTC
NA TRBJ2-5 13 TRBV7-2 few CASSPTVFETQYF TGTGCCAGCAGCCCAACGGTTTTCGAGACCCAGTACTTC
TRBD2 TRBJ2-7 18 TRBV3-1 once CASSQVFRQREKSYEQYF TGTGCCAGCAGCCAAGTCTTTCGACAGCGGGAGAAATCCTACGAGCAGTACTTC
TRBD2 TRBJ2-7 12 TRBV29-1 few CSALAGPPEQYF TGCAGCGCACTAGCGGGACCACCCGAGCAGTACTTC
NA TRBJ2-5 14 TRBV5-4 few CASSRELREETQYF TGTGCCAGCAGCCGAGAGTTGCGGGAAGAGACCCAGTACTTC
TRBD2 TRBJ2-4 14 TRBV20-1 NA CSAGALAPGDIQYF TGCAGTGCTGGAGCACTAGCGCCGGGAGACATTCAGTACTTC
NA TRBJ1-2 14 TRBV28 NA CASSFSDQTGGYTF TGTGCCAGCAGTTTTTCCGACCAGACAGGTGGCTACACCTTC
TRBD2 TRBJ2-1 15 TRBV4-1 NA CASSQEGSGSDEQFF TGCGCCAGCAGCCAAGAGGGTAGCGGGAGCGATGAGCAGTTCTTC
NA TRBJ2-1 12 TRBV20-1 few CSARDGRNEQFF TGCAGTGCTAGAGATGGCCGCAATGAGCAGTTCTTC
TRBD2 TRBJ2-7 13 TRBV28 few CASRRLAFHEQYF TGTGCCAGCAGAAGACTAGCCTTCCACGAGCAGTACTTC